This T cell receptor (beta chain) originates from a study of cytomegalovirus exposure and HLA in healthy donors. Study in general: From HLA-typed donors, an early data release held about 85 million unique TCRs. General study results and limits: Reports indicated that the classifier achieved high specificity and sensitivity in diagnosing cytomegalovirus status. A missense variant in DCLRE1C was later tied to TCR beta V- and J-gene trimming.

This CDR3 has 13 amino acids. The germline V gene has CDR1 LGHNA and CDR2 YSLEER. Trimming removed 8 bases at V and 8 bases at J, with 15 bases between. This clone was recorded once. Its matching antigen is unknown. The PCR employed 60 Vbeta primers together with 13 Jbeta primers. This table comes from immunoSEQ multiplex PCR, and its TCRdb copy is limited to in-frame clones, with some not included. The sample lists just under 250,000 clones, 82% occurring once. This chain uses TRBV4-3 with TRBJ1-4; no definite D call. The TCR comes from a woman aged 40 to 50 in good health and CMV-seropositive. Sequencing used PBMCs. As DNA, the CDR3 is TGCGCCAGCCGACGGCAAGAGGGCGAAAAACTGTTTTTT. Protein: CASRRQEGEKLFF.